This T cell receptor (beta chain) is from a study of identical twins. The study, taken as a whole, reports: Possibly, invariant MAIT and iNKT cells partly confounded zero-insertion analyses. Abundant beta clonotypes from cord blood bore fewer insertions; memory repertoires lacked this pattern.

TCRdb reprocessed the 5' RACE reads via MiXCR and lists one record per CDR3 protein. The repertoire holds 1.5 million to 2 million distinct CDR3 sequences, with about 32% as singletons. This clonotype was counted ten times or more. What it recognizes is unknown. Trimming removed 4 bases from V and 5 bases from J, with 14 bases in between. This CDR3 contains 14 residues. CDR1 and CDR2 from the germline V gene are ENHRY and SYGVKD. The chain has TRBV10-3 and TRBJ1-2; a weak D match, TRBD1 (6 bases). The specimen sequenced was cord blood. The clonotype comes from a newborn girl in good health. Here the CDR3 DNA reads TGTGCCATCAGTGTCGCGGGGGCGGAGTATGGCTACACCTTC. The encoded protein is CAISVAGAEYGYTF.